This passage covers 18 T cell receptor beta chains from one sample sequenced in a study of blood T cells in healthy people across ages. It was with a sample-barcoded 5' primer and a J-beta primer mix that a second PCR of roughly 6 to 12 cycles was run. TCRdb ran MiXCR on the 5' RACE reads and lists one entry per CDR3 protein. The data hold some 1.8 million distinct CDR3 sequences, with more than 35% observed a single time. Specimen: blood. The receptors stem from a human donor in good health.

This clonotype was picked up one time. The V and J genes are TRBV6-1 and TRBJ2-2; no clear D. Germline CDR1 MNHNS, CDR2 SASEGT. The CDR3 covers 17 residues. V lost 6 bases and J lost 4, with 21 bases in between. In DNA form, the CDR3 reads TGTGCCAGCAGCCGTGCCGGGCCCCCCCTGGGCACCGGGGAGCTGTTTTTT. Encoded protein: CASSRAGPPLGTGELFF.

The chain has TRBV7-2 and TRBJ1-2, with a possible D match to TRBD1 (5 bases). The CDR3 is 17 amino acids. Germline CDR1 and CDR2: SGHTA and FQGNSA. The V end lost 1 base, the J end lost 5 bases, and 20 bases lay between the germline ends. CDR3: CASSLVSGGGRNYGYTF. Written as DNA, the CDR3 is TGTGCCAGCAGCTTAGTTTCCGGGGGGGGACGGAATTATGGCTACACCTTC.

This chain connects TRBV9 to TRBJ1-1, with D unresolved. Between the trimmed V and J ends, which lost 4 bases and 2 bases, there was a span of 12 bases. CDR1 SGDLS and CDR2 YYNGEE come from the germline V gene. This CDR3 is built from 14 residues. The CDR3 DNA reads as TGTGCCAGCAGCATGGAGGAGATCAACACTGAAGCTTTCTTT. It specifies CASSMEEINTEAFF.

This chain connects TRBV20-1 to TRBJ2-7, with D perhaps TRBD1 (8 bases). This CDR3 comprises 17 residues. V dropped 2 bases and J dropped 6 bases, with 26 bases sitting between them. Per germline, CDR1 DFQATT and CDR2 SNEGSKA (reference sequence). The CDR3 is CSARPPSPGHRGGEQYF. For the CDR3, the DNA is TGCAGTGCTAGACCCCCTTCTCCGGGACACAGGGGGGGCGAGCAGTACTTC.

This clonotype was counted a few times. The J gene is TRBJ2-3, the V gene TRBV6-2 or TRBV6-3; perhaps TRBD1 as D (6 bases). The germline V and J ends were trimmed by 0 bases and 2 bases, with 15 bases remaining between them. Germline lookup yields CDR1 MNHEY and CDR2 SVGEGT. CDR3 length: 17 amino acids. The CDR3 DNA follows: TGTGCCAGCAGTTACTCGACAGGACGGAGTTTCACAGATACGCAGTATTTT. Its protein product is CASSYSTGRSFTDTQYF.

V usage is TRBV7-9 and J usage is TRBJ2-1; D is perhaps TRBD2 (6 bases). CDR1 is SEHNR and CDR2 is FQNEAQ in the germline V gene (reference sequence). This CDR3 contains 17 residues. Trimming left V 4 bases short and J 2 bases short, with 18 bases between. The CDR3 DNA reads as TGTGCCAGCAGCTCCGAACCTCTAGCGTTCCCCTACAATGAGCAGTTCTTC. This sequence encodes CASSSEPLAFPYNEQFF.

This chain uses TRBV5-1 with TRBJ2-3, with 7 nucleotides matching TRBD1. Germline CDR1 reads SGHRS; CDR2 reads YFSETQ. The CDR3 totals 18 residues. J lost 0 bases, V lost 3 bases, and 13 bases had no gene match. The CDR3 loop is CASSSSADRSISTDTQYF. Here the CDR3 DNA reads TGCGCCAGCAGCTCTTCGGCGGACAGGTCGATTAGCACAGATACGCAGTATTTT.

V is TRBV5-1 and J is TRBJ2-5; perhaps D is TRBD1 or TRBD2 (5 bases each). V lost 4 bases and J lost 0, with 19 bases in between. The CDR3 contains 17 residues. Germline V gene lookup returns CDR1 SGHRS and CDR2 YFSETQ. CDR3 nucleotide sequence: TGCGCCAGCAGCCTTAGAGGGACCACCGGATACCAAGAGACCCAGTACTTC. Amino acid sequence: CASSLRGTTGYQETQYF. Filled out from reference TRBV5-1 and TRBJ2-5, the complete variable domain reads KAGVTQTPRYLIKTRGQQVTLSCSPISGHRSVSWYQQTPGQGLQFLFEYFSETQRNKGNFPGRFSGRQFSNSRSEMNVSTLELGDSALYLCASSLRGTTGYQETQYFGPGTRLLVL.

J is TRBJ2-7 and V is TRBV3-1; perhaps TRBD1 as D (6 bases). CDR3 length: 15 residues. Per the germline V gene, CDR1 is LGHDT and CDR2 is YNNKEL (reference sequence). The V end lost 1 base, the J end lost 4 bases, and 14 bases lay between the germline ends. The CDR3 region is CASSQGPGHPYEQYF. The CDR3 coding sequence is TGTGCCAGCAGCCAAGGTCCGGGACACCCTTACGAGCAGTACTTC.

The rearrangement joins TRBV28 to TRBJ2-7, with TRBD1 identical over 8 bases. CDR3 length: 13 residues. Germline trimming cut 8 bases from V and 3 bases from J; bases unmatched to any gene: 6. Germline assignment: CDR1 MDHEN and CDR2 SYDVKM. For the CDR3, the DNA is TGTGCCAGCGGACAGGGAGGATTCTACGAGCAGTACTTC. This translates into CASGQGGFYEQYF.

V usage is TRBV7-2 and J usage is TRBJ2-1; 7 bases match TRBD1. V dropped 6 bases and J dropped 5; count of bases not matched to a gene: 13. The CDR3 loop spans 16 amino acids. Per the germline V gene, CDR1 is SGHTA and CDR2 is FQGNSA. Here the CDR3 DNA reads TGTGCCAGCAGTTATAATCCGGGACAGTTTAACAATGAGCAGTTCTTC. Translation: CASSYNPGQFNNEQFF.

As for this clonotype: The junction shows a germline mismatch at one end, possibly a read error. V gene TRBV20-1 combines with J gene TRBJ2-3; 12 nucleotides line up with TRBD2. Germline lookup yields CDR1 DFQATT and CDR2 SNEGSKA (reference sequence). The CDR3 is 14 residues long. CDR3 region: CSARLAGVTDTRYF. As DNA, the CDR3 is TGCAGTGCAAGACTAGCGGGGGTCACAGATACGCGGTATTTT.

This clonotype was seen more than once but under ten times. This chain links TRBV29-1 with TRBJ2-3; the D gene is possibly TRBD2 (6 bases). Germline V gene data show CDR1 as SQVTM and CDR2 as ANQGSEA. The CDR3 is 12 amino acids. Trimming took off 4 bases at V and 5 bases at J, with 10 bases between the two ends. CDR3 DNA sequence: TGCAGCGTTGTAGGGGAGGAAGATACGCAGTATTTT. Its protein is CSVVGEEDTQYF.

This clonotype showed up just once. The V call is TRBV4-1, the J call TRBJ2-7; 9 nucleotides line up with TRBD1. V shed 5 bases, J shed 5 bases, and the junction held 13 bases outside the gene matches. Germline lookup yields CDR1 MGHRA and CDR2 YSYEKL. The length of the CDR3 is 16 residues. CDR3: CASSYHPGQGDNEQYF. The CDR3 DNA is TGCGCCAGCAGCTACCATCCGGGACAGGGCGACAACGAGCAGTACTTC.

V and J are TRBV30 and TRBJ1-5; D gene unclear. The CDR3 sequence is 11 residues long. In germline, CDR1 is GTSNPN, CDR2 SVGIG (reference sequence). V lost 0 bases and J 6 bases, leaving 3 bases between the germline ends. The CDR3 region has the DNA TGTGCCTGGAGTGTGGGTCAGCCCCAGCATTTT. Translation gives CAWSVGQPQHF.

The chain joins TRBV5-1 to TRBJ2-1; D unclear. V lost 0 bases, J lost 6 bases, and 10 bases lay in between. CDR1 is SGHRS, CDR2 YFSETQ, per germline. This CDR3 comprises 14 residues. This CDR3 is CASSLGPESNEQFF. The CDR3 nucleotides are TGCGCCAGCAGCTTGGGTCCGGAGAGCAATGAGCAGTTCTTC. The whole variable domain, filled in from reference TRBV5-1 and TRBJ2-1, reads KAGVTQTPRYLIKTRGQQVTLSCSPISGHRSVSWYQQTPGQGLQFLFEYFSETQRNKGNFPGRFSGRQFSNSRSEMNVSTLELGDSALYLCASSLGPESNEQFFGPGTRLTVL.

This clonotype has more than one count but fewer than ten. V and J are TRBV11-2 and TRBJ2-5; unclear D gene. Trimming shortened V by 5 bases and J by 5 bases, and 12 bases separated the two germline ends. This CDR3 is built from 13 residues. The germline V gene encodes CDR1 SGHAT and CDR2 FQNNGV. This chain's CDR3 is CASSPTVGETQYF. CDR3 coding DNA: TGTGCCAGCAGCCCTACGGTGGGGGAGACCCAGTACTTC.

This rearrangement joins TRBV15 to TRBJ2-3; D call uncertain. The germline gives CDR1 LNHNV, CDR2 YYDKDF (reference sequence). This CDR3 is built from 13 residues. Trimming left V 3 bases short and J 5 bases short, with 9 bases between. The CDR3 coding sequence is TGTGCCACCAGCAGCACTGATCAAGATACGCAGTATTTT. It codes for CATSSTDQDTQYF.